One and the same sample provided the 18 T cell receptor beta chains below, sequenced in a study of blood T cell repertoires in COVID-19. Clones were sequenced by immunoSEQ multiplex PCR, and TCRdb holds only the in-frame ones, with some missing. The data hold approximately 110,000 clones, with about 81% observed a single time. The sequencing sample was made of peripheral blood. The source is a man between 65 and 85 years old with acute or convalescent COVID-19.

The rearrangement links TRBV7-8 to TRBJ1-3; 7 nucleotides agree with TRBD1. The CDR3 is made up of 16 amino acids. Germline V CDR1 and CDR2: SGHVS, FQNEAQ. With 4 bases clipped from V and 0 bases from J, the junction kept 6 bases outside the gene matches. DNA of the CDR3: TGTGCCAGCAGCTCAGGGGGGCGAACCTCTGGAAACACCATATATTTT. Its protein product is CASSSGGRTSGNTIYF.

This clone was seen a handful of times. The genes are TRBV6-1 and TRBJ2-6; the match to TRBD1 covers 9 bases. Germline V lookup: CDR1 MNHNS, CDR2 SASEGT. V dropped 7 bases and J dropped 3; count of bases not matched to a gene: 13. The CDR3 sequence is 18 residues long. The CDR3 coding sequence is TGTGCCAGCACTGATCCGGGACAGGGAAGACGTGGGGCCAACGTCCTGACTTTC. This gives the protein CASTDPGQGRRGANVLTF.

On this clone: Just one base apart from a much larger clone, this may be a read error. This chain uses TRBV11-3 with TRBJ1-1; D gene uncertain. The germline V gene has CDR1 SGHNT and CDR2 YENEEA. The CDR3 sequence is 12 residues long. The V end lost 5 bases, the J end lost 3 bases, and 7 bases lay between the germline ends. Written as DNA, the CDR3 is TGTGCCAGCAGCCTCGGGGACACTGAAGCTTTCTTT. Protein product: CASSLGDTEAFF.

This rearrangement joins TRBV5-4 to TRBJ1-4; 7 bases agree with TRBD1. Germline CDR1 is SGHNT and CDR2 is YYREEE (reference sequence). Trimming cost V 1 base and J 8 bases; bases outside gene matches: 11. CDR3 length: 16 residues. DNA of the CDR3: TGTGCCAGCAGCTTGTATACTGGGACAGAGGGAGAAAAACTGTTTTTT. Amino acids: CASSLYTGTEGEKLFF.

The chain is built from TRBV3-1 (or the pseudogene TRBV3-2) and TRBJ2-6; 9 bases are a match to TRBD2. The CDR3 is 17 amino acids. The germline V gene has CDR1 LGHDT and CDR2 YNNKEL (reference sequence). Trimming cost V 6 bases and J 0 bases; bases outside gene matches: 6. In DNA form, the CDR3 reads TGTGCCAGCAGTCCCGCGGGAGGGCTCTCTGGGGCCAACGTCCTGACTTTC. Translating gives CASSPAGGLSGANVLTF.

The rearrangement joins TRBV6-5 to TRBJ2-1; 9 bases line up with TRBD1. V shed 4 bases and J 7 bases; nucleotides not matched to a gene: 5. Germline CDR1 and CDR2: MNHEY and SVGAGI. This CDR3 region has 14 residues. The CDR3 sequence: CASSWGGQGNEQFF. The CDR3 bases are TGTGCCAGCAGTTGGGGAGGACAGGGGAATGAGCAGTTCTTC.

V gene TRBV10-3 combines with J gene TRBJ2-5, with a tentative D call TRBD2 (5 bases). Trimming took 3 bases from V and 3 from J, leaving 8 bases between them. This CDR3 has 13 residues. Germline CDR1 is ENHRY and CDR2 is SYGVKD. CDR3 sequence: CAISDGVEETQYF. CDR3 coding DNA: TGTGCCATCAGTGACGGGGTTGAAGAGACCCAGTACTTC.

This CDR3 reads CASSSEDPWAFF. The CDR3 DNA reads as TGTGCCAGCAGTTCGGAGGATCCATGGGCTTTCTTT. The rearrangement joins TRBV6-5 to TRBJ1-1, with unresolved D. V gave up 4 bases and J gave up 11 bases, with 14 bases separating them. CDR3 length: 12 amino acids. Germline V gene lookup returns CDR1 MNHEY and CDR2 SVGAGI.

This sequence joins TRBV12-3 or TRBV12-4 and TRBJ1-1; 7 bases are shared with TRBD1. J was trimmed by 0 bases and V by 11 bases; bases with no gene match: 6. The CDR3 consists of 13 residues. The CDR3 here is CAGSRGMNTEAFF. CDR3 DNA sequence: TGTGCCGGATCCAGGGGGATGAACACTGAAGCTTTCTTT.

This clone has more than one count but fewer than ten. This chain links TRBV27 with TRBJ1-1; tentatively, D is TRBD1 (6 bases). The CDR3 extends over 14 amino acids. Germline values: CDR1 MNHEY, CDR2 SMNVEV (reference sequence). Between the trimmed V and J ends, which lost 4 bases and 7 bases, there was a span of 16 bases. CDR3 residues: CASSSYTGTSEAFF. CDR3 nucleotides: TGTGCCAGCAGTTCTTACACAGGGACGAGTGAAGCTTTCTTT.

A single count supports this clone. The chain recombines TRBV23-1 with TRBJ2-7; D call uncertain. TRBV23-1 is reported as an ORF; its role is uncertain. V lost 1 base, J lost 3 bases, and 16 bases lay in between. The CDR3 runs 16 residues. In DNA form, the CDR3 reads TGCGCCAGCAGTCAATTAATCCCCGGAGAGAACTACGAGCAGTACTTC. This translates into CASSQLIPGENYEQYF.

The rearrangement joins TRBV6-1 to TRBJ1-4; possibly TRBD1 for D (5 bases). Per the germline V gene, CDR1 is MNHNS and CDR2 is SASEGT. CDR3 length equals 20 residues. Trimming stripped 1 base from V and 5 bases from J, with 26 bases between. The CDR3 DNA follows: TGTGCCAGCAGTGAAGTTCCGACCGCGGGGGGAGGCAGGGCAAATGAAAAACTGTTTTTT. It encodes CASSEVPTAGGGRANEKLFF.

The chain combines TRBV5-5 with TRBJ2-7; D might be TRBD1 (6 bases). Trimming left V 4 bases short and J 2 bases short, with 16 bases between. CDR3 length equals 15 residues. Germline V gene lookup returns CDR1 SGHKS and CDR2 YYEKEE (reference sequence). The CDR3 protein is CASSHQPGTTYEQYF. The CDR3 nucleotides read TGTGCCAGCAGCCATCAGCCCGGGACAACCTACGAGCAGTACTTC.

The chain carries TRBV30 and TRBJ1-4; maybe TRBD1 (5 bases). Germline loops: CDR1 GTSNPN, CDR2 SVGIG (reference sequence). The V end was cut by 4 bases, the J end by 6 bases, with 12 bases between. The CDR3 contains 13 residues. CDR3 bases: TGTGCCTGGAAGCAGGGCCCGGATGAAAAACTGTTTTTT. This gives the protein CAWKQGPDEKLFF.

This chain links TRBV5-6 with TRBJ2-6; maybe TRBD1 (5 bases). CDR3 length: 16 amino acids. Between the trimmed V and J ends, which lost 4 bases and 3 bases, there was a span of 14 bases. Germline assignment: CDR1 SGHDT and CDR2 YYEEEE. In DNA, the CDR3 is TGTGCCAGCAGCCTCGTAGGGGCGAGTGGGGCCAACGTCCTGACTTTC. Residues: CASSLVGASGANVLTF.

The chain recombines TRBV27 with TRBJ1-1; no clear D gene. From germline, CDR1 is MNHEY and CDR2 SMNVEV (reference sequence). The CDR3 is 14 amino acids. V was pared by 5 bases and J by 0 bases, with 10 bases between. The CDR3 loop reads CASSINSMNTEAFF. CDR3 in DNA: TGTGCCAGCAGTATTAACAGCATGAACACTGAAGCTTTCTTT.

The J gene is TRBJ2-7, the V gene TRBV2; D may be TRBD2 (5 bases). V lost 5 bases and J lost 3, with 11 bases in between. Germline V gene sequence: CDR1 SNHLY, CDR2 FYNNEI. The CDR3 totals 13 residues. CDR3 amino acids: CASSLGSFYEQYF. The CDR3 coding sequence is TGTGCCAGCAGTTTAGGGAGTTTCTACGAGCAGTACTTC.

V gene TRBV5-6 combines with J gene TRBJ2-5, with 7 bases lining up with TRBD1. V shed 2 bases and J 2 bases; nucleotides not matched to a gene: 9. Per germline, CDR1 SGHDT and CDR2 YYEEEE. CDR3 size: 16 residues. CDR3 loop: CASSFRPRQGQETQYF. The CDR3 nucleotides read TGTGCCAGCAGCTTCCGCCCCAGACAGGGTCAAGAGACCCAGTACTTC.